This paragraph reports one TCR beta chain. This clone was counted a single time. What antigen it recognizes has not been identified. Base-call qualities are not available, and no considerably larger clone is one nucleotide away. Using the deep immunoSEQ assay, TCR CDR3 regions were amplified from genomic DNA by multiplex PCR. Extracted genomic DNA from each cell subset was spread evenly across all wells of several immunoSEQ 96-well plates, with each plate serving as a replicate. Each replicate PCR for sorted subsets received about 180 ng genomic DNA, equal to roughly 29,000 T cell genomes. The purified libraries were quantified using a Qubit 3.0 fluorometer, sized with a Bioanalyzer 2100, and then quantified again using the KAPA Library Quantification kit. Every immunoSEQ 96-well plate was sequenced on a separate single-read 150-cycle Illumina NextSeq 550 flow cell. In the source study's methods: Because the immunoSEQ output held only junctional sequences and lacked quality scores, the filtering could not match the filtering applied to full-length reads. Sequences were annotated with PyIR, a Python wrapper for IgBLAST v1.9, using IMGT germline references to assign V/J genes and CDR3. Any read was removed if the V/J assignment was weak (E-value above 1e-6), the CDR3 was missing, or the read contained stop codons, out-of-frame junctions, or ambiguous translated residues. V3J clonotypes were defined as sequences sharing the same inferred V gene, J gene, and CDR3 amino acid sequence. Percentage overlap between repertoires was computed as shared unique clonotypes divided by the size of the smaller repertoire. Repertoire richness was assessed with RTK rarefaction, the Chao1 estimator, and Recon v2.1 estimates of unobserved clonotypes. Generation probabilities for all TCRbeta clonotypes obtained by the gDNA method from four donors were computed using OLGA. TCRdb obtained this table from immuneACCESS and retained in-frame rearrangements with V and J assigned. These tables miss some clones; where compared with another copy, unresolved V genes account for less than half of the shortfall, and the remainder is unexplained. V and J calls and clone size are copied from that table; D and trimming were computed from the DNA. The sample table lists 980,000 or so clones, less than 85% of them with a count of one. Jointly, the top ten make up about 1.5% of the sample.

This sample stems from a study of shared clonotypes between healthy human individuals (dated by TCRdb to 2020 to 2021). As for the study more broadly: The cohort included a few men and a couple of women between 18 and 49 years of age. For each donor, CD4 naive and CD4 memory were each run on three plates, CD8 naive on two plates, and CD8 memory on one plate. Blood TCR repertoires of about 5 healthy adults were deeply sequenced to estimate repertoire size and the extent of clonotype sharing between individuals. Libraries were prepared and TCR repertoires were sequenced by different laboratories using diverse techniques, in order to increase sequencing depth and limit assay-specific biases. Leukapheresis yielded between about 0.9 and 9.5 billion PBMCs per donor.

Donors were healthy HIV-negative adults with no recently reported acute infections or vaccinations. Every donor was a Caucasian adult residing in Nashville, Tennessee, USA. CD4+ T cells were enriched through magnetic negative selection, after which naive cells were positively selected on CD45RA and the remaining negative fraction served as the memory subset. Blood was obtained by leukapheresis, after which PBMCs were separated by Ficoll-Histopaque density gradient centrifugation and cryopreserved in liquid nitrogen vapor phase. Analytical flow cytometry was used to check the purity and quantity of every magnetically sorted T cell population. Genomic DNA was isolated from each sorted fraction and quantified by UV absorbance on a Nanodrop 2000c. Study-wide findings and limitations: Because the study included only a small number of donors, the genetic and exposure-history diversity represented was limited. Only blood was sampled, and tissue TCR repertoires likely differ from those in blood. Rarefaction of sorted-subset datasets indicated incomplete sequencing despite the large sequencing depth. Pairwise subsampling led to the expectation that sequencing depth would affect the degree of clonotype sharing among donors. Estimated clonotype richness was generally larger for naive than for memory subsets. Compared with non-shared clonotypes, the clonotypes found in all four sorted-subset donors had higher generation probabilities. Across a handful of donors, roughly 5% of naive CD4, roughly 3.5% of naive CD8, 2.3% of memory CD4, and roughly 0.41% of memory CD8 clonotypes were shared.

Trimming at the junction amounts to 2 bases on V and 9 bases on J, and the germline ends lie 12 bases apart. The germline V gene (reference sequence) gives CDR1 as SGHKS and CDR2 as YYEKEE. Including the terminal cysteine and phenylalanine, the CDR3 comprises 13 residues. The retained sequence is limited to the CDR3, 39 bases, with the frame set at the first base. Rearrangement joined TRBV5-5 to TRBJ2-1; the D gene assignment is ambiguous. The TCR was taken from a man younger than 35 in good health. The specimen sequenced was memory CD4+ T cells sorted from blood. The cell subset or site label here, explained by the study, means: CD45RA-negative fraction. The CDR3 region: CASSFNLYLEQFF. The sequence in DNA is TGTGCCAGCAGCTTTAACCTCTATCTTGAGCAGTTCTTC.